This entry is about one T cell receptor (beta chain). Antigen specificity is unknown. This CDR3 is also generated by other DNA sequences in the sample. This record belongs to a study of cytomegalovirus exposure and HLA in healthy donors. The study sampled nominally healthy donors, though unrecorded immune exposures were likely. With 60 Vbeta and 13 Jbeta primers, the PCR was carried out. This table comes from immunoSEQ multiplex PCR, and its TCRdb copy is limited to in-frame clones, with some not included. This repertoire shows approximately 140,000 clones, just over 70% found once; its top ten account for 2.6%. Overall study results and limits: Cytomegalovirus association was assigned to about 150 TCR beta chains. Among TCR beta chains of equal frequency, HLA-associated ones were more clonally expanded in a later analysis. Among the CMV-associated chains, three were confirmed in vitro as specific for CMV antigens.

The clonotype originates from a woman aged 55-70 years in good health and CMV-seropositive. The sequenced sample was PBMCs.

As DNA, the CDR3 is TGTGCCAGCAGTTCCCCTTCGGGAGGCACAGATACGCAGTATTTT. Amino acid sequence: CASSSPSGGTDTQYF. V is TRBV6-5 and J is TRBJ2-3; D may be TRBD2 (6 bases). Trimming took off 4 bases at V and 1 base at J, with 12 bases between the two ends. This CDR3 spans 15 amino acids. The germline gives CDR1 MNHEY, CDR2 SVGAGI.